A single sample gave rise to the 2 T cell receptor beta chains below, sequenced in a study of T cells in Graves' hyperthyroidism and ophthalmopathy. Amplified TCR beta CDR3 regions came from RNA transcripts. Primed by the HTBI set, a first-round RT-PCR was run on the TCR CDR3. TCRdb redid the calling of the multiplex PCR reads with MiXCR, one entry per CDR3 protein. The sample holds fewer than 750,000 distinct CDR3 sequences, roughly 15% seen once. The source material was blood. The receptors shown here come from a woman aged 45-65 years with Graves' ophthalmopathy.

This clonotype was seen a few times. The J gene is TRBJ1-2, the V gene TRBV2; 8 bases are shared with TRBD1. J was trimmed by 4 bases and V by 7 bases; bases with no gene match: 2. Germline V gene sequence: CDR1 SNHLY, CDR2 FYNNEI. This CDR3 is 12 amino acids long. The chain's CDR3 is CASMTGAYGYTF. In DNA, the CDR3 is TGTGCCAGCATGACAGGGGCCTATGGCTACACCTTC.

This clonotype was counted between two and nine times. V and J are TRBV4-3 and TRBJ1-4; D gene ambiguous. V dropped 0 bases and J dropped 5 bases, with 13 bases sitting between them. In germline, CDR1 is LGHNA, CDR2 YSLEER. CDR3 length: 16 residues. The CDR3 DNA is TGCGCCAGCAGCCAAGATTTGGGAGACGGAAATGAAAAACTGTTTTTT. Translated: CASSQDLGDGNEKLFF.